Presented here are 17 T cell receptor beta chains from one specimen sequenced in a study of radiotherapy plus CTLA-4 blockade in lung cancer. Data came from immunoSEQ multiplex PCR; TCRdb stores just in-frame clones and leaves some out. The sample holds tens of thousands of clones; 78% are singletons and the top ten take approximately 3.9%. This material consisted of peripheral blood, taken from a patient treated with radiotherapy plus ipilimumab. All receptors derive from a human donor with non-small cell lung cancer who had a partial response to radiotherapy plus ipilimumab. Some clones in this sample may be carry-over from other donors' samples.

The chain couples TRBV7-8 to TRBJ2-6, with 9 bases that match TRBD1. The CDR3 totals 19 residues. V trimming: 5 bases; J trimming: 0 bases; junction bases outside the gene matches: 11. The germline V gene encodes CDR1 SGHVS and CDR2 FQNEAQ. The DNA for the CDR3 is TGTGCCAGCAGCAACCAAGGGACAGGGTACGTCTCTGGGGCCAACGTCCTGACTTTC. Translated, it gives CASSNQGTGYVSGANVLTF.

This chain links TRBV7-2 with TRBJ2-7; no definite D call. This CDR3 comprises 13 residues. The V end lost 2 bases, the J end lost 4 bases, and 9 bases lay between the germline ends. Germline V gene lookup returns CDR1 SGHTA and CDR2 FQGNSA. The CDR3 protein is CASSLPSGYEQYF. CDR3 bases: TGTGCCAGCAGCTTACCTTCCGGGTACGAGCAGTACTTC.

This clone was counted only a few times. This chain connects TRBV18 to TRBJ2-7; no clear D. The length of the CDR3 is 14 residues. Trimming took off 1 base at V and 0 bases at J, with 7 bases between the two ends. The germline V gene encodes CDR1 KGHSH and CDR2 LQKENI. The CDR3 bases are TGTGCCAGCTCACCACAGGCTAGCTCCTACGAGCAGTACTTC. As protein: CASSPQASSYEQYF.

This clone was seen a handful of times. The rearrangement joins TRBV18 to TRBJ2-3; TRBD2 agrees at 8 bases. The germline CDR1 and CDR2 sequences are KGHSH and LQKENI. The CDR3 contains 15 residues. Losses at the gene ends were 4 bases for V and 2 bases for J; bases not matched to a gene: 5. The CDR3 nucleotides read TGTGCCAGCTCACGAGCGGGAGCGGACACAGATACGCAGTATTTT. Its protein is CASSRAGADTDTQYF.

CDR3 amino acids: CASTRQRGLNSPLHF. The DNA of the CDR3 is TGTGCCAGCACCAGACAACGGGGTCTGAATTCACCCCTCCACTTT. V gene TRBV2 combines with J gene TRBJ1-6, with no clear D. Germline CDR1 reads SNHLY; CDR2 reads FYNNEI. There are 15 residues in the CDR3. V was pared by 7 bases and J by 7 bases, with 17 bases between.

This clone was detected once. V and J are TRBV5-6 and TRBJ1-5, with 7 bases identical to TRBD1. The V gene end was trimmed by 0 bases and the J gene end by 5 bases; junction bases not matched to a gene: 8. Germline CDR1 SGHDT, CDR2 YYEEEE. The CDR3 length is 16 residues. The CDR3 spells CASSLGGQGGYQPQHF. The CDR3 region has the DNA TGTGCCAGCAGCTTGGGGGGGCAGGGGGGTTATCAGCCCCAGCATTTT.

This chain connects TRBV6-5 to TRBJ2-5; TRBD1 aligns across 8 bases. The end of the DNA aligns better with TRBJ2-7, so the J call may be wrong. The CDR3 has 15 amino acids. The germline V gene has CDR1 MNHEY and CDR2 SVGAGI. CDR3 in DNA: TGTGCCAGCAGTCTCACCGACAGGGGAGCCTACGAGCAGTACTTC. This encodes CASSLTDRGAYEQYF.

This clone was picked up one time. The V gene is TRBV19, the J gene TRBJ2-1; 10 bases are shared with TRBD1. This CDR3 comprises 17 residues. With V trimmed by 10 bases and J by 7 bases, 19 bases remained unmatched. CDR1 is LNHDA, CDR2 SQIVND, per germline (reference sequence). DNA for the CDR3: TGTGCCACCTCGCTGGGGACCGGGACAGGGGTGGGAAATGAGCAGTTCTTC. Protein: CATSLGTGTGVGNEQFF.

The CDR3 coding sequence is TGTGCCAGCACCCTTAGACAGGGACTGAACACTGAAGCTTTCTTT. Translating it yields CASTLRQGLNTEAFF. The V and J genes are TRBV2 and TRBJ1-1; 7 bases fit TRBD1. The CDR3 spans 15 residues. The germline CDR1 and CDR2 sequences are SNHLY and FYNNEI. Trimming cost V 7 bases and J 0 bases; bases outside gene matches: 8.

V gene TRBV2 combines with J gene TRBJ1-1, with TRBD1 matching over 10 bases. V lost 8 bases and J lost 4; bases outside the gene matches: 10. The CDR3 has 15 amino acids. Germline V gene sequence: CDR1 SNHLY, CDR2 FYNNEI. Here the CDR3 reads CASRHGTGVATEAFF. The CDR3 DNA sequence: TGTGCCAGCCGGCACGGGACAGGGGTAGCCACTGAAGCTTTCTTT.

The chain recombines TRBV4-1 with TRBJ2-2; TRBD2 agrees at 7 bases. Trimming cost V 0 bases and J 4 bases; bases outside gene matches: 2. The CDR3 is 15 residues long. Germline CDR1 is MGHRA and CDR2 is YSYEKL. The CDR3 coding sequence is TGCGCCAGCAGCCAAGACTGGACTAGCACCGGGGAGCTGTTTTTT. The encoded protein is CASSQDWTSTGELFF.

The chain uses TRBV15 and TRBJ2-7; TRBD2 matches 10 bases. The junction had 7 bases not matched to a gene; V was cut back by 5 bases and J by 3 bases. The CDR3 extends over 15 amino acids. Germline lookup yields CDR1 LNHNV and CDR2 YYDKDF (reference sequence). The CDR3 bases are TGTGCCACCAGCCGAAAAAGCGGGAGGGACTACGAGCAGTACTTC. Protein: CATSRKSGRDYEQYF.

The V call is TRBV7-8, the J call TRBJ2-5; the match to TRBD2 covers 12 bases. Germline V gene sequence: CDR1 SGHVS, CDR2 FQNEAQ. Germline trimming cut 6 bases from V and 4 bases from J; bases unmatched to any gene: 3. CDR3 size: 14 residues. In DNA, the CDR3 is TGTGCCAGCAGGCCGACTAGCGGGAGAGAGACCCAGTACTTC. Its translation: CASRPTSGRETQYF. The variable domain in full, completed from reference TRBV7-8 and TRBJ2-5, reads GAGVSQSPRYKVAKRGQDVALRCDPISGHVSLFWYQQALGQGPEFLTYFQNEAQLDKSGLPSDRFFAERPEGSVSTLKIQRTQQEDSAVYLCASRPTSGRETQYFGPGTRLLVL.

The CDR3, as DNA: TGTGCCAGCAGCAGTGGGACTAGCGGGGTAGATACGCAGTATTTT. Encoded protein: CASSSGTSGVDTQYF. The rearrangement joins TRBV21-1 to TRBJ2-3; the listed D gene, TRBD2, was not tested against the DNA. TRBV21-1 is assigned pseudogene status. CDR3 length: 15 residues.

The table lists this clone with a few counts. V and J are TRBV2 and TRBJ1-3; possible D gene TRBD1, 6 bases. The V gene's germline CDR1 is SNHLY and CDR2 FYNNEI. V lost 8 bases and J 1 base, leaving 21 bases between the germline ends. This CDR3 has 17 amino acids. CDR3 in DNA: TGTGCCAGCGGGTCAGGGGTATGGCTACGATCTGGAAACACCATATATTTT. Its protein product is CASGSGVWLRSGNTIYF.

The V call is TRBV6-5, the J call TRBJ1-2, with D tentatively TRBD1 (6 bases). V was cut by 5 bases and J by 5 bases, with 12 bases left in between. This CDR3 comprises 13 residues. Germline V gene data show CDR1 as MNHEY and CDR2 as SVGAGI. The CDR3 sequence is CASSEGGRYGYTF. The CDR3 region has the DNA TGTGCCAGCAGTGAAGGGGGACGGTATGGCTACACCTTC.

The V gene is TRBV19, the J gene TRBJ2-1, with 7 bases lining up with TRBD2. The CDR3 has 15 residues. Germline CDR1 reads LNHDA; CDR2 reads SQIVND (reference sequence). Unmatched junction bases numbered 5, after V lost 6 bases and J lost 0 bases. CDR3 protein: CASRPGGTSYNEQFF. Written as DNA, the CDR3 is TGTGCCAGTAGACCGGGGGGAACCTCCTACAATGAGCAGTTCTTC.